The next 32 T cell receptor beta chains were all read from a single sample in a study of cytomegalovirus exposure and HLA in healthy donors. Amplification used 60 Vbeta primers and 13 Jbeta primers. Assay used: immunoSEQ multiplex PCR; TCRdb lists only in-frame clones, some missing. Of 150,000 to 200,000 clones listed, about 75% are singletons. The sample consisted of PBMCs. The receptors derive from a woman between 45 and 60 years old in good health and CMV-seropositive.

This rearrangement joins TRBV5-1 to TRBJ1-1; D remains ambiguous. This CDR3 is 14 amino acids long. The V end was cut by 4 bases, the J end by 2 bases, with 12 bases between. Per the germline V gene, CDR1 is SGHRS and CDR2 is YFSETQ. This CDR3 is CASSSGRVNTEAFF. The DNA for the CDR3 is TGCGCCAGCAGCAGCGGGAGGGTAAACACTGAAGCTTTCTTT.

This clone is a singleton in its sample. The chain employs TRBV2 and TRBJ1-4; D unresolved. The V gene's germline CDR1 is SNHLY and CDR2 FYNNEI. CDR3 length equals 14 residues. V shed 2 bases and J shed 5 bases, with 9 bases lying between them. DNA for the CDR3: TGTGCCAGCAGTGAATACGGGTTAAATGAAAAACTGTTTTTT. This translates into CASSEYGLNEKLFF.

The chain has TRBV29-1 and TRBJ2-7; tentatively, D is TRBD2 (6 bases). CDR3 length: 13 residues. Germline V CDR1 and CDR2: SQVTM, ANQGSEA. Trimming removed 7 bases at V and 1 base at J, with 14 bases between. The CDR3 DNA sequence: TGCAGCGGGAGGGCCGCGGGATCCTACGAGCAGTACTTC. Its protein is CSGRAAGSYEQYF.

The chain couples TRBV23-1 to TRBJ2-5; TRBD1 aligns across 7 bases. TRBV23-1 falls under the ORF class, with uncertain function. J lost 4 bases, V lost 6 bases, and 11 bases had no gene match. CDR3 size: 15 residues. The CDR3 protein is CASRLTGLFGETQYF. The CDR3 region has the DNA TGCGCCAGCAGGCTGACAGGGTTATTCGGAGAGACCCAGTACTTC.

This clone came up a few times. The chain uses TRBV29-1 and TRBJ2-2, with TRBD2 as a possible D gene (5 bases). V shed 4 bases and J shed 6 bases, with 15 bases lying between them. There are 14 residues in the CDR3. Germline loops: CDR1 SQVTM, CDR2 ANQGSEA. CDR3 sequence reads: CSVGGREEAGELFF. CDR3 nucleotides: TGCAGCGTTGGAGGACGGGAAGAGGCCGGGGAGCTGTTTTTT.

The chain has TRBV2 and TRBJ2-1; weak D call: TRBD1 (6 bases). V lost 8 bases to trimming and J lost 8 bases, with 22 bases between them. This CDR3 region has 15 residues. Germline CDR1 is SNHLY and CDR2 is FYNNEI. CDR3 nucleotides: TGTGCCAGCGCCCGGAGCAGGGGAGACTGGGATGAGCAGTTCTTC. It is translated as CASARSRGDWDEQFF.

CDR3 in amino acids: CASSDRRNTGELFF. The CDR3 DNA is TGTGCCAGCTCGGACAGGAGGAACACCGGGGAGCTGTTTTTT. V gene TRBV19 combines with J gene TRBJ2-2; the match to TRBD1 covers 7 bases. Germline V lookup: CDR1 LNHDA, CDR2 SQIVND (reference sequence). V was clipped by 9 bases and J by 1 base; unmatched bases: 5. CDR3 size: 14 residues.

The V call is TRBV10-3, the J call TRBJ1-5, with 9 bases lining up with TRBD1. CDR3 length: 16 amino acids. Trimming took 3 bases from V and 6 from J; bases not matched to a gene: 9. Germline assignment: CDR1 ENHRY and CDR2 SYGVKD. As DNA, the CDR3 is TGTGCCATCAGTGACCCAAGGACAGGGGTTTTTCAGCCCCAGCATTTT. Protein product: CAISDPRTGVFQPQHF.

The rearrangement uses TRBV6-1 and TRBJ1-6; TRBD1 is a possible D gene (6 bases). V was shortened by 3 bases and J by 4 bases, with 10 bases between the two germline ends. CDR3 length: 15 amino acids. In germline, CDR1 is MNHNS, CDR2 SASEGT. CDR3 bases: TGTGCCAGCAGTGAGATGGGACAATATAATTCACCCCTCCACTTT. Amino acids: CASSEMGQYNSPLHF.

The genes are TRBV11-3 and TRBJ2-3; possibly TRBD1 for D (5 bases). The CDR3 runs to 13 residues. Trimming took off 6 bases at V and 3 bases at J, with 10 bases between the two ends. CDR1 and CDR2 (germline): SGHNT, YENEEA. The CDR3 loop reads CASRSTDTDTQYF. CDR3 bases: TGTGCCAGCAGATCGACAGATACAGATACGCAGTATTTT.

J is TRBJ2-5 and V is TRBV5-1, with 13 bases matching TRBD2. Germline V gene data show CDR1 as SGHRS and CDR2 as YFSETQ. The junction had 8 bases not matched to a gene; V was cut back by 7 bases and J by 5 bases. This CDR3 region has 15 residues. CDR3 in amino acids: CASSRTSGGTETQYF. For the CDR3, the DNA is TGCGCCAGCTCCAGGACTAGCGGGGGCACGGAGACCCAGTACTTC. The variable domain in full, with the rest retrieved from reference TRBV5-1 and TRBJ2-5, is KAGVTQTPRYLIKTRGQQVTLSCSPISGHRSVSWYQQTPGQGLQFLFEYFSETQRNKGNFPGRFSGRQFSNSRSEMNVSTLELGDSALYLCASSRTSGGTETQYFGPGTRLLVL.

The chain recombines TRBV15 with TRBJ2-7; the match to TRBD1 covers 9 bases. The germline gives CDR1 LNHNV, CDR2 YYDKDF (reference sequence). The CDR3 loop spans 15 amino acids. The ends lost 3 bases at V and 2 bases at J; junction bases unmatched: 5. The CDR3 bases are TGTGCCACCAGCAGCCGGGACAGGGCCGCCTACGAGCAGTACTTC. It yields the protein CATSSRDRAAYEQYF.

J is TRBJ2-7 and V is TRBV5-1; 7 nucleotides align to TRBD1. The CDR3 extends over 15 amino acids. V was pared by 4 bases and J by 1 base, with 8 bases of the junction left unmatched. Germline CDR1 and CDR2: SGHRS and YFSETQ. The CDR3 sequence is CASSLTLTGSYEQYF. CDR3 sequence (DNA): TGCGCCAGCAGCCTAACATTGACAGGGTCCTACGAGCAGTACTTC.

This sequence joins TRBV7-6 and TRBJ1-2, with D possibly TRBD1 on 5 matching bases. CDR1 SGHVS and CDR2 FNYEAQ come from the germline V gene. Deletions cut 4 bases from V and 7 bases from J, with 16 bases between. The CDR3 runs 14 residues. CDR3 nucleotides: TGTGCCAGCAGCTGGGGGGAGGGGAGTGGTGGCTACACCTTC. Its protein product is CASSWGEGSGGYTF.

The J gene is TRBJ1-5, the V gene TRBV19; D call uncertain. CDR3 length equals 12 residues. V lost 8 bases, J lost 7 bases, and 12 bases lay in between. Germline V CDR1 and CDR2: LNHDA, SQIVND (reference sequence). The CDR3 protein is CASGEGRQPQHF. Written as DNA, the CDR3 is TGTGCCAGTGGAGAGGGCAGGCAGCCCCAGCATTTT.

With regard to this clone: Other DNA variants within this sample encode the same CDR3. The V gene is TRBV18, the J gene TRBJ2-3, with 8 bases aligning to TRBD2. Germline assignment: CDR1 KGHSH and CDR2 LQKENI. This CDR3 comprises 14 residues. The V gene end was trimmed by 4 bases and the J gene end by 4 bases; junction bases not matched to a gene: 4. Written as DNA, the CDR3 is TGTGCCAGCTCACGGTCGGGGGGGTCAGATACGCAGTATTTT. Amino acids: CASSRSGGSDTQYF.

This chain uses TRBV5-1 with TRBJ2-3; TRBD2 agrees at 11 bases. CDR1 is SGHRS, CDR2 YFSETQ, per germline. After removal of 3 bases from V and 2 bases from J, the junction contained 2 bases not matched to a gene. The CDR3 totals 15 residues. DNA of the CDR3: TGCGCCAGCAGCTCGGGACTAGCGGCCACAGATACGCAGTATTTT. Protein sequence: CASSSGLAATDTQYF.

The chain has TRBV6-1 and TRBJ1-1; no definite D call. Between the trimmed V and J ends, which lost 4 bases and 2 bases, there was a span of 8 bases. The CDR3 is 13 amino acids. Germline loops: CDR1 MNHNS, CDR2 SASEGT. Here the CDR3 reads CASSVQANTEAFF. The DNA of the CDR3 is TGTGCCAGCAGTGTTCAGGCCAACACTGAAGCTTTCTTT.

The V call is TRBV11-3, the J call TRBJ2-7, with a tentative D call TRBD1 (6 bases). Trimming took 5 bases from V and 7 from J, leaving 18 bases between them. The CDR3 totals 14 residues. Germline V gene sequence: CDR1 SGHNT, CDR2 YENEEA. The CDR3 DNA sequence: TGTGCCAGCAGCGGCCTACAGGGTACGGGGGAGCAGTACTTC. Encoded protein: CASSGLQGTGEQYF.

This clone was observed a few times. The CDR3 nucleotides read TGTGCCAGCATTTACCATCGACAGGTTTGGTATGGCTACACCTTC. It specifies CASIYHRQVWYGYTF. The chain has TRBV27 and TRBJ1-2; maybe TRBD1 (6 bases). CDR1 is MNHEY, CDR2 SMNVEV, per germline (reference sequence). Trimming took 7 bases from V and 5 from J, leaving 20 bases between them. The CDR3 totals 15 residues.

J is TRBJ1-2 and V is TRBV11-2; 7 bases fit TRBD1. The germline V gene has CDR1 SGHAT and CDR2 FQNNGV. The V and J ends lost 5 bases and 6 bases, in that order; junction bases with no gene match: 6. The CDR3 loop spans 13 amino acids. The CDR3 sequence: CASSGTGDDGYTF. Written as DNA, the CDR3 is TGTGCCAGCAGCGGAACAGGGGACGATGGCTACACCTTC.

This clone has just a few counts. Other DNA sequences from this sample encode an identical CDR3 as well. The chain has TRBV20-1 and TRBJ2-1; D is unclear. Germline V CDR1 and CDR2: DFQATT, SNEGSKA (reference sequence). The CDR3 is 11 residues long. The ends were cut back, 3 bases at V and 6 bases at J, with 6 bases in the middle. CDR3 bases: TGCAGTGCTAGCGACTCCAATGAGCAGTTCTTC. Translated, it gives CSASDSNEQFF.

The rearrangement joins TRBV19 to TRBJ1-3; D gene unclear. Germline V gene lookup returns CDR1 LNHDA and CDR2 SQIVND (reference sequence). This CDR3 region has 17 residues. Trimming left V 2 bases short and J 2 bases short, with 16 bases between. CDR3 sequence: CASSISIPAAAGNTIYF. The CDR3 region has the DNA TGTGCCAGTAGTATATCAATTCCGGCGGCCGCTGGAAACACCATATATTTT. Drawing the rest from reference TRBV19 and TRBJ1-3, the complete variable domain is DGGITQSPKYLFRKEGQNVTLSCEQNLNHDAMYWYRQDPGQGLRLIYYSQIVNDFQKGDIAEGYSVSREKKESFPLTVTSAQKNPTAFYLCASSISIPAAAGNTIYFGEGSWLTVV.

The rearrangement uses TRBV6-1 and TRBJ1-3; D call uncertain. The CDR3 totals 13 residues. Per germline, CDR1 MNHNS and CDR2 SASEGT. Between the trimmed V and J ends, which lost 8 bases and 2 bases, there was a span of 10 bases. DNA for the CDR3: TGTGCCAGCGGGCCTCCCCCTGGAAACACCATATATTTT. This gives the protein CASGPPPGNTIYF.

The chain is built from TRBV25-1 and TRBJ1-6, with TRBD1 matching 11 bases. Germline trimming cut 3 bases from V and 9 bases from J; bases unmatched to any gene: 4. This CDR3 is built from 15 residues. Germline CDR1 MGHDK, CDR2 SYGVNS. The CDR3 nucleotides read TGTGCCAGCAGTGACCGGGACAGGGGGAGTTCACCCCTCCACTTT. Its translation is CASSDRDRGSSPLHF.

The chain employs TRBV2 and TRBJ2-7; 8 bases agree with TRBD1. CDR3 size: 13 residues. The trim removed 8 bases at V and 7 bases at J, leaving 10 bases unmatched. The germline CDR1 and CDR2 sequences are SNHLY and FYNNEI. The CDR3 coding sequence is TGTGCCAGCGAAAGTCAGGGGGCTGGAGAGCAGTACTTC. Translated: CASESQGAGEQYF.

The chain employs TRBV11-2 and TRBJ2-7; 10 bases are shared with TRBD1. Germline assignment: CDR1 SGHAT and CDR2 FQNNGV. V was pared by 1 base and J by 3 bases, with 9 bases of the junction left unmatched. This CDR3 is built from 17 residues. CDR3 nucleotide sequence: TGTGCCAGCAGCTTAGCCCAGACAGGGGGCGGAGGCTACGAGCAGTACTTC. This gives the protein CASSLAQTGGGGYEQYF.

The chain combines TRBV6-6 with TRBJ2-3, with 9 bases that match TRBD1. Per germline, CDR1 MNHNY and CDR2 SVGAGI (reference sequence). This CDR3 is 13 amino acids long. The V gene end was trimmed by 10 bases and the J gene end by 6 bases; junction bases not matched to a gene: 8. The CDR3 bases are TGTGCCACCCACCGGGACAGGGCCGATACGCAGTATTTT. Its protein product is CATHRDRADTQYF.

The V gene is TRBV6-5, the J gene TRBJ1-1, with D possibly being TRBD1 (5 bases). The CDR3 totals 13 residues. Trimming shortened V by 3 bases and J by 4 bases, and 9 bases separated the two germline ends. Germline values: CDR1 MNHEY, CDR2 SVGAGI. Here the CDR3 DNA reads TGTGCCAGCAGTTATCCCGGGGGCACTGAAGCTTTCTTT. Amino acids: CASSYPGGTEAFF.

The CDR3 DNA reads TGTGCCAGCAGCACCAGGGGTAACACCGGGGAGCTGTTTTTT. Residues: CASSTRGNTGELFF. The chain combines TRBV6-1 with TRBJ2-2; D is perhaps TRBD1 (6 bases). Deletions cut 6 bases from V and 2 bases from J, with 10 bases between. CDR3 length: 14 amino acids. Germline V gene lookup returns CDR1 MNHNS and CDR2 SASEGT.

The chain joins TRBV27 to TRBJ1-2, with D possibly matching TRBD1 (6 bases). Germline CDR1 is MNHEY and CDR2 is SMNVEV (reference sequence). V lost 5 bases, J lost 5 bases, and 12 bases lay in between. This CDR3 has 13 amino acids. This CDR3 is CASSPTGLYGYTF. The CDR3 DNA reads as TGTGCCAGCAGTCCGACAGGTCTATATGGCTACACCTTC.

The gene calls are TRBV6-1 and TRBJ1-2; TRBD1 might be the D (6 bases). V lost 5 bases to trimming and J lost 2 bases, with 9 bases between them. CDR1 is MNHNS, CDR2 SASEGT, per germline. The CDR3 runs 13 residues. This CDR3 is CASSTGTNYGYTF. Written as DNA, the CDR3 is TGTGCCAGCAGTACCGGGACAAACTATGGCTACACCTTC.